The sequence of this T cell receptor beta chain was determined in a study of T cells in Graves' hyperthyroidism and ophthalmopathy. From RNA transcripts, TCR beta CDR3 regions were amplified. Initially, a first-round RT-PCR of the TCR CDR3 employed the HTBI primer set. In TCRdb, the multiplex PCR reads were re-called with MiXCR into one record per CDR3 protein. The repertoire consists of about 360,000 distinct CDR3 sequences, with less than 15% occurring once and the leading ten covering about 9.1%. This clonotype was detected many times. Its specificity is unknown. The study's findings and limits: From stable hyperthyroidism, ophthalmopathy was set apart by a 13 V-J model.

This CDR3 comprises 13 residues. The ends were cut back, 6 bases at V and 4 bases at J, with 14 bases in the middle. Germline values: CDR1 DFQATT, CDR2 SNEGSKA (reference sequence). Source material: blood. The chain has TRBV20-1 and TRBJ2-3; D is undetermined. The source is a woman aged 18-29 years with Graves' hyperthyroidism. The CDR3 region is CSALTDPPDTQYF. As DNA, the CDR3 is TGCAGTGCCCTTACTGACCCGCCAGATACGCAGTATTTT.